The clone carrying this T cell receptor (beta chain) has only a few counts. The antigen remains unidentified. The sample originates from a study of pediatric ulcerative colitis. Study findings and constraints: A couple of rectal clonotypes were found only in ulcerative colitis patients, all of them.

The CDR3 spans 14 residues. Trimming took off 4 bases at V and 0 bases at J, with 7 bases between the two ends. Germline CDR1 and CDR2: SNHLY and FYNNEI. Clones were sequenced by immunoSEQ multiplex PCR, and TCRdb holds only the in-frame ones, with some missing. The sample lists about 60,000 clones; approximately 87% were seen once. The chain has TRBV2 and TRBJ1-5, with a possible D match to TRBD1 (5 bases). This TCR came from a boy younger than 18 who was a control in a study of pediatric ulcerative colitis. The specimen was blood. The chain's CDR3 is CASSARGSNQPQHF. The CDR3 nucleotides read TGTGCCAGCAGTGCTAGGGGTAGCAATCAGCCCCAGCATTTT.